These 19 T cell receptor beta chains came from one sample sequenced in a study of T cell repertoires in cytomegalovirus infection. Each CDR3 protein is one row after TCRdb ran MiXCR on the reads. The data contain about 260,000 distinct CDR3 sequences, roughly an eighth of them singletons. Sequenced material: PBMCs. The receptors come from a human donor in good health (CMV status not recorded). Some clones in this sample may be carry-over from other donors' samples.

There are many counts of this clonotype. The CDR3 loop reads CASSRRHSPTDEKLFF. For the CDR3, the DNA is TGTGCCAGCAGCCGCCGGCACAGCCCAACCGATGAAAAACTGTTTTTT. The rearrangement uses TRBV7-8 and TRBJ1-4; D is uncertain. The CDR3 has 16 amino acids. With 5 bases removed from V and 6 bases from J, the gap between germline ends came to 19 bases. Per germline, CDR1 SGHVS and CDR2 FQNEAQ.

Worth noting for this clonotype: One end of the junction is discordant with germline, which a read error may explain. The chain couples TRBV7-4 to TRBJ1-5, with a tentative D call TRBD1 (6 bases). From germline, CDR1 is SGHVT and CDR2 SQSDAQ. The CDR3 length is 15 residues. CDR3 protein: CASSPEGGSNQSQHF. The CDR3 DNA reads TGTGCCAGCAGCCCAGAGGGGGGGAGCAATCAGTCCCAGCATTTT.

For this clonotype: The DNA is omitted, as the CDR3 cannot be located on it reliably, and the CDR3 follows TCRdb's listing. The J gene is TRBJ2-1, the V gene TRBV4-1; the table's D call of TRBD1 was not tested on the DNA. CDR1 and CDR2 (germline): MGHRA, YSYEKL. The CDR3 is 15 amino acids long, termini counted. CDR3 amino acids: CASSREWGGGNEKFF.

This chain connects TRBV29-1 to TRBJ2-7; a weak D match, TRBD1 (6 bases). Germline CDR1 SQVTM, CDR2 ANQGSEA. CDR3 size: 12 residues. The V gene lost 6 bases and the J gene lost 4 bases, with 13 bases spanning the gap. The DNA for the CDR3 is TGCAGCGTGGCGCTGGACAGTTACGAGCAGTACTTC. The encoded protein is CSVALDSYEQYF.

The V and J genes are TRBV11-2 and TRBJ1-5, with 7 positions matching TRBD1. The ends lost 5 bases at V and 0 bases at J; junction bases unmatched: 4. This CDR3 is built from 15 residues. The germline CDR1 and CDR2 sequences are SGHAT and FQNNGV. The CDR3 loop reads CASSLTGYSNQPQHF. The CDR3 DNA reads TGTGCCAGCAGCCTGACAGGGTATAGCAATCAGCCCCAGCATTTT. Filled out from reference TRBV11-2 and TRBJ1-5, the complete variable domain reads EAGVAQSPRYKIIEKRQSVAFWCNPISGHATLYWYQQILGQGPKLLIQFQNNGVVDDSQLPKDRFSAERLKGVDSTLKIQPAKLEDSAVYLCASSLTGYSNQPQHFGDGTRLSIL.

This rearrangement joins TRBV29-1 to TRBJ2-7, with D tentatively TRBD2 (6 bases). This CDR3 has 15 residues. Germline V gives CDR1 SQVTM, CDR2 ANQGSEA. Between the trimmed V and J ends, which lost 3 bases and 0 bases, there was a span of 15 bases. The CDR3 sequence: CSVEGTAMSSYEQYF. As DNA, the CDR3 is TGCAGCGTTGAGGGGACTGCCATGAGCTCCTACGAGCAGTACTTC.

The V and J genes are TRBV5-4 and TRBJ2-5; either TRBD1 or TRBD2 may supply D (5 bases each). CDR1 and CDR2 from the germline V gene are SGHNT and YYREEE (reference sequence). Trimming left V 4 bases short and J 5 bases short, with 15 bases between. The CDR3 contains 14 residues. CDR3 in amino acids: CASSKPGPEETQYF. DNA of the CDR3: TGTGCCAGCAGCAAACCGGGACCCGAGGAGACCCAGTACTTC.

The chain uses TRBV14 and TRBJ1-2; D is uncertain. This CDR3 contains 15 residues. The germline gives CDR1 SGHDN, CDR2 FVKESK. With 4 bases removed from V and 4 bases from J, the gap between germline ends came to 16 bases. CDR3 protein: CASSPRGGPRYGYTF. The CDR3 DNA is TGTGCCAGCAGCCCCCGGGGAGGTCCCCGCTATGGCTACACCTTC.

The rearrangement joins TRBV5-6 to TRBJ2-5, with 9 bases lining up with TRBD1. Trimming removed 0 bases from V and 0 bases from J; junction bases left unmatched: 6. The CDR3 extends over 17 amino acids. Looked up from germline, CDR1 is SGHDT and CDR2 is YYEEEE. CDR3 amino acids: CASSLGTGVSYQETQYF. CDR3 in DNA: TGTGCCAGCAGCTTGGGGACAGGGGTCTCGTACCAAGAGACCCAGTACTTC.

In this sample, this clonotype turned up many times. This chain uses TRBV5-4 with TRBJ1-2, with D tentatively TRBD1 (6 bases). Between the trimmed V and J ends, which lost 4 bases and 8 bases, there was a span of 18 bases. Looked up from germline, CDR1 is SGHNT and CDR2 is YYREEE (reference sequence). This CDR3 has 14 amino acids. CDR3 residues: CASSPGARTQGYTF. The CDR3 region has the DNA TGTGCCAGCAGCCCGGGGGCCCGGACACAGGGCTACACCTTC.

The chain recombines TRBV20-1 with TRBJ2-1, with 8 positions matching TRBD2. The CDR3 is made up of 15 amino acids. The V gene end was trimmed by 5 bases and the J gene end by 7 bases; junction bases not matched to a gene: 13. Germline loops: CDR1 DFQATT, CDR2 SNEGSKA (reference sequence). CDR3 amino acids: CSAGSGTRGRNEQFF. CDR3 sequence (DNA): TGCAGTGCTGGTTCCGGGACTAGAGGGCGGAATGAGCAGTTCTTC.

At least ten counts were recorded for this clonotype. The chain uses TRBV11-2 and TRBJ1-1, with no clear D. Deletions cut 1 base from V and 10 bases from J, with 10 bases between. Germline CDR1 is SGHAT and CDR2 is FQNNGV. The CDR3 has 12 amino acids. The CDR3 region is CASSLGPRIAFF. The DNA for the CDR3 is TGTGCCAGCAGCTTAGGTCCCAGGATAGCTTTCTTT.

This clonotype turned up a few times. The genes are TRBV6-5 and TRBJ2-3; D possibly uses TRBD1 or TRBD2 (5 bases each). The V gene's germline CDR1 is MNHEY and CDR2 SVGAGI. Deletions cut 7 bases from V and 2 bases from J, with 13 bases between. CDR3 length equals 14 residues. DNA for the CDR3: TGTGCCAGCAAAGGTCCAGGGACCACAGATACGCAGTATTTT. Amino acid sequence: CASKGPGTTDTQYF.

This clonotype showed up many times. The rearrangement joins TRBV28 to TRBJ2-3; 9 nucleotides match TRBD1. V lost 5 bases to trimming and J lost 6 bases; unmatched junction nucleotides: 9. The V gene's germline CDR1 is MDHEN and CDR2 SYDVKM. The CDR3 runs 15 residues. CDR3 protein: CASSGSGQGRDTQYF. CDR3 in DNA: TGTGCCAGCAGTGGGTCGGGACAGGGAAGGGATACGCAGTATTTT.

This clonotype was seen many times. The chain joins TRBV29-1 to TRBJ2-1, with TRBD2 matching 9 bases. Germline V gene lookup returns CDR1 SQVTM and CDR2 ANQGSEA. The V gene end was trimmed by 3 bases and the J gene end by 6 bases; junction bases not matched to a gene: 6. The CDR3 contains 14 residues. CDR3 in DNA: TGCAGCGTTGAGGTGAGCGGGAGGCGCAATGAGCAGTTCTTC. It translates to CSVEVSGRRNEQFF.

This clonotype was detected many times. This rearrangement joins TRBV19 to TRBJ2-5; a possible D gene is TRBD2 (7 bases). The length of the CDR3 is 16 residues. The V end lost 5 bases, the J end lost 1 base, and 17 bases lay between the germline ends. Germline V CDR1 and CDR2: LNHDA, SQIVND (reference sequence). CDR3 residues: CASSVKGGAPQETQYF. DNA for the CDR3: TGTGCCAGTAGTGTTAAAGGGGGGGCCCCCCAAGAGACCCAGTACTTC.

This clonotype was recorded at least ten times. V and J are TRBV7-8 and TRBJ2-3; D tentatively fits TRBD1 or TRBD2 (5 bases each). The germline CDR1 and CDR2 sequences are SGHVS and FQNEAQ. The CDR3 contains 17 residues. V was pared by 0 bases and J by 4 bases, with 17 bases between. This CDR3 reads CASSLARDVVVSDTQYF. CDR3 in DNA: TGTGCCAGCAGCTTAGCTAGGGACGTAGTCGTTTCAGATACGCAGTATTTT.

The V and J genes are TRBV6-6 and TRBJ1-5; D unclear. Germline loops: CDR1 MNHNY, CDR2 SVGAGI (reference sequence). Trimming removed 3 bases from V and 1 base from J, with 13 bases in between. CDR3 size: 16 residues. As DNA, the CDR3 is TGTGCCAGCAGTTATATCCTAGGGAGCAGCAATCAGCCCCAGCATTTT. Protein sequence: CASSYILGSSNQPQHF.

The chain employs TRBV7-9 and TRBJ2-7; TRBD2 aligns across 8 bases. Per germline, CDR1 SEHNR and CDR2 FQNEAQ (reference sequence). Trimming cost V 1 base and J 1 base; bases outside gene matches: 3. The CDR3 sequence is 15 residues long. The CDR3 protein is CASSLVSSGSYEQYF. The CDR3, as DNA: TGTGCCAGCAGCTTAGTCTCTAGCGGGTCCTACGAGCAGTACTTC. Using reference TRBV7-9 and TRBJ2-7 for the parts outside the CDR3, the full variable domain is DTGVSQNPRHKITKRGQNVTFRCDPISEHNRLYWYRQTLGQGPEFLTYFQNEAQLEKSRLLSDRFSAERPKGSFSTLEIQRTEQGDSAMYLCASSLVSSGSYEQYFGPGTRLTVT.